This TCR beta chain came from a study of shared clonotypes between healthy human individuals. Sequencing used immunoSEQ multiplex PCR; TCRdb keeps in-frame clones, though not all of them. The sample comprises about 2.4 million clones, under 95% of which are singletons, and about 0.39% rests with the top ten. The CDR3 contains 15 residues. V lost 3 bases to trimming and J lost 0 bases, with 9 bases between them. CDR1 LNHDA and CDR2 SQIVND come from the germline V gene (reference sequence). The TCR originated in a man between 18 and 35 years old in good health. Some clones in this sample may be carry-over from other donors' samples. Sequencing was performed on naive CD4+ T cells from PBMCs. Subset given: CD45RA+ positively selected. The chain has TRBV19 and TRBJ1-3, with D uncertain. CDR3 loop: CASSIYVDSGNTIYF. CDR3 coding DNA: TGTGCCAGTAGTATTTATGTAGACTCTGGAAACACCATATATTTT.